The clone carrying this T cell receptor (beta chain) was picked up many times. The antigen is not known. The CDR3 spans 16 residues. The junction had 4 bases not matched to a gene; V was cut back by 0 bases and J by 2 bases. Germline V gives CDR1 SGHVS, CDR2 FNYEAQ. Sorting captured naive CD8 T cells as CD8+CD4-CCR7+CD45RA+. This entry comes from a study of molecular identifiers for immune sequencing clone quantification. Study at large: Four of five splits of RNA from approximately 22,000 or 94,000 naive CD8 cells were sequenced in replicates.

Notes on the study in general: Detecting spiked Jurkat TCR RNA from one cell among roughly 1 million naive cells was reportedly possible.

TCRdb re-analysed the PCR reads in MiXCR, keeping a single row per CDR3 protein. The sample has under 800,000 distinct CDR3 sequences, over 25% seen once. The TCR sequence derives from a human donor in good health. Some libraries in this study had Jurkat cell RNA spiked in. The chain uses TRBV7-6 and TRBJ2-3, with 8 bases that match TRBD2. The sequenced sample consisted of naive CD8+ T cells from blood, with Jurkat cell RNA spiked in. Subset in this sample: FACS-sorted CD8+CD4-CCR7+CD45RA+ naive T cells. The CDR3 coding sequence is TGTGCCAGCAGCTTAGCTAGCGGGGCTACCACAGATACGCAGTATTTT. Its translation: CASSLASGATTDTQYF.